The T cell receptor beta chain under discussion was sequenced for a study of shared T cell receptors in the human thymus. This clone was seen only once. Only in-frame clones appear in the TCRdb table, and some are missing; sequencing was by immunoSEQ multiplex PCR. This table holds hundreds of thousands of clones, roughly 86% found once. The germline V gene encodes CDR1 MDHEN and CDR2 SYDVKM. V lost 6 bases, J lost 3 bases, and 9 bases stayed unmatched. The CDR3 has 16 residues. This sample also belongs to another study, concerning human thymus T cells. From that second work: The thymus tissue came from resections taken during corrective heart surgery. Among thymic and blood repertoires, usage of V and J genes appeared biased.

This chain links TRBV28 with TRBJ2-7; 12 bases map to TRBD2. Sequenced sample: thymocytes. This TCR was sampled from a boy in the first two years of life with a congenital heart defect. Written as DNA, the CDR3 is TGTGCCAGCAGGAATGCCCGGACTAGCGGGAACTACGAGCAGTACTTC. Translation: CASRNARTSGNYEQYF.